One and the same sample provided the 28 T cell receptor beta chains below, sequenced in a study of blood T cell repertoires in COVID-19. Only in-frame clones appear in the TCRdb table, and some are missing; sequencing was by immunoSEQ multiplex PCR. The sample carries 200,000 to 250,000 clones, 86% recorded once. The source material was peripheral blood. Receptor source: a man aged 25 to 40 who had recovered from COVID-19.

This clone was picked up one time. CDR3: CAISEAAQTAYEQYF. Here the CDR3 DNA reads TGTGCCATCAGTGAAGCAGCGCAGACCGCCTACGAGCAGTACTTC. This chain joins TRBV10-3 and TRBJ2-7; D remains ambiguous. From germline, CDR1 is ENHRY and CDR2 SYGVKD. Trimming left V 3 bases short and J 2 bases short, with 14 bases between. This CDR3 has 15 residues.

This sequence joins TRBV10-3 and TRBJ2-7, with 10 positions matching TRBD2. The CDR3 is 14 residues long. Germline lookup yields CDR1 ENHRY and CDR2 SYGVKD. With V trimmed by 6 bases and J by 5 bases, 7 bases remained unmatched. CDR3 DNA sequence: TGTGCCATCAGCGTTACTAGCGGGGTAGACGAGCAGTACTTC. The encoded protein is CAISVTSGVDEQYF.

The J gene is TRBJ2-7, the V gene TRBV4-1; 8 bases are a match to TRBD1. Germline V gene sequence: CDR1 MGHRA, CDR2 YSYEKL. The CDR3 is made up of 15 amino acids. With 6 bases clipped from V and 0 bases from J, the junction kept 7 bases outside the gene matches. CDR3 sequence (DNA): TGCGCCAGCAGTCCGACAGGGGCAAGCTCCTACGAGCAGTACTTC. It is translated as CASSPTGASSYEQYF.

V gene TRBV7-2 combines with J gene TRBJ2-7, with 9 bases lining up with TRBD2. V trimming: 5 bases; J trimming: 2 bases; junction bases outside the gene matches: 13. Germline values: CDR1 SGHTA, CDR2 FQGNSA. This CDR3 has 17 amino acids. The CDR3 nucleotides read TGTGCCAGCAGCCCTCTGGGGCGGGGGGGCCGGCCCTACGAGCAGTACTTC. Translated, it gives CASSPLGRGGRPYEQYF.

V and J are TRBV7-8 and TRBJ1-2, with 10 bases lining up with TRBD1. The CDR3 has 15 amino acids. CDR1 is SGHVS and CDR2 is FQNEAQ in the germline V gene. V shed 4 bases and J 5 bases; nucleotides not matched to a gene: 7. The CDR3, as DNA: TGTGCCAGCAGCTCTCGGACAGGGGGTAGTTATGGCTACACCTTC. Protein: CASSSRTGGSYGYTF.

The rearrangement joins TRBV7-2 to TRBJ2-5, with TRBD2 identical over 13 bases. CDR3 length: 16 residues. V lost 2 bases, J lost 2 bases, and 2 bases stayed unmatched. CDR1 is SGHTA, CDR2 FQGNSA, per germline. CDR3 residues: CASSLQLAGGQETQYF. As DNA, the CDR3 is TGTGCCAGCAGCTTACAACTAGCGGGGGGGCAAGAGACCCAGTACTTC.

The chain combines TRBV7-8 with TRBJ2-1; 7 bases fit TRBD2. Germline trimming cut 4 bases from V and 5 bases from J; bases unmatched to any gene: 17. Germline CDR1 and CDR2: SGHVS and FQNEAQ. The CDR3 consists of 18 residues. CDR3 sequence reads: CASSSPLESGGLNNEQFF. In nucleotides, the CDR3 is TGTGCCAGCAGCTCCCCCTTGGAGTCGGGGGGACTCAACAATGAGCAGTTCTTC.

This clone has more than one count but fewer than ten. The chain is built from TRBV10-3 and TRBJ2-1; 7 positions match TRBD2. CDR1 and CDR2 (germline): ENHRY, SYGVKD. The CDR3 runs 15 residues. J lost 10 bases, V lost 2 bases, and 11 bases had no gene match. The CDR3: CAISELTREGREQFF. CDR3 DNA: TGTGCCATCAGTGAGCTGACTAGGGAGGGCAGGGAGCAGTTCTTC.

The V call is TRBV3-1 (or the pseudogene TRBV3-2), the J call TRBJ2-2; possible D gene TRBD1, 6 bases. V lost 7 bases, J lost 1 base, and 13 bases lay in between. The CDR3 covers 15 residues. Germline assignment: CDR1 LGHDT and CDR2 YNNKEL (reference sequence). The chain's CDR3 is CASTRAGENTGELFF. CDR3 in DNA: TGTGCCAGCACCCGGGCAGGGGAGAACACCGGGGAGCTGTTTTTT.

The rearrangement uses TRBV2 and TRBJ2-1; TRBD2 aligns across 9 bases. The CDR3 totals 14 residues. Unmatched junction bases numbered 5, after V lost 6 bases and J lost 5 bases. Germline values: CDR1 SNHLY, CDR2 FYNNEI. This CDR3 is CASSDSGGHNEQFF. As DNA, the CDR3 is TGTGCCAGCAGCGATAGCGGGGGACACAATGAGCAGTTCTTC.

The chain recombines TRBV6-5 with TRBJ2-7; 8 bases are a match to TRBD2. The CDR3 loop spans 15 amino acids. Germline CDR1 and CDR2: MNHEY and SVGAGI. With V trimmed by 4 bases and J by 5 bases, 10 bases remained unmatched. The CDR3 DNA follows: TGTGCCAGCAGTTCCGCGGGGGGACCCTCGGACGAGCAGTACTTC. Amino acids: CASSSAGGPSDEQYF.

The CDR3 bases are TGTGCCAGCAGCAGAGGGACAGGATACAATCAGCCCCAGCATTTT. This translates into CASSRGTGYNQPQHF. This chain joins TRBV21-1 and TRBJ1-5; the table's D call, TRBD1, has no DNA check behind it. TRBV21-1 is termed a pseudogene. The CDR3 is 15 residues long.

The J gene is TRBJ1-6, the V gene TRBV7-2; perhaps TRBD1 as D (6 bases). From germline, CDR1 is SGHTA and CDR2 FQGNSA. Trimming left V 1 base short and J 12 bases short, with 10 bases between. The CDR3 extends over 13 amino acids. The CDR3 loop reads CASSLETGRPLHF. CDR3 in DNA: TGTGCCAGCAGCTTAGAGACAGGCAGACCCCTCCACTTT.

The genes are TRBV7-9 and TRBJ2-1, with D uncertain. The length of the CDR3 is 12 residues. Germline lookup yields CDR1 SEHNR and CDR2 FQNEAQ (reference sequence). The germline V and J ends were trimmed by 5 bases and 7 bases, with 9 bases remaining between them. DNA for the CDR3: TGTGCCAGCAGCCAACTTCGAAATGAGCAGTTCTTC. Amino acids: CASSQLRNEQFF.

This clone was detected only once. The V call is TRBV7-2, the J call TRBJ2-1, with TRBD1 identical over 8 bases. The CDR3 is 14 residues long. V was pared by 6 bases and J by 7 bases, with 8 bases of the junction left unmatched. Per germline, CDR1 SGHTA and CDR2 FQGNSA. Here the CDR3 reads CASSQRTGSNEQFF. DNA of the CDR3: TGTGCCAGCAGTCAACGGACAGGGTCGAATGAGCAGTTCTTC. Based on the CDR3 plus reference TRBV7-2 and TRBJ2-1, the full variable domain is GAGVSQSPSNKVTEKGKDVELRCDPISGHTALYWYRQSLGQGLEFLIYFQGNSAPDKSGLPSDRFSAERTGGSVSTLTIQRTQQEDSAVYLCASSQRTGSNEQFFGPGTRLTVL.

V and J are TRBV7-2 and TRBJ2-7; D is possibly TRBD2 (6 bases). The CDR3 runs to 16 residues. Looked up from germline, CDR1 is SGHTA and CDR2 is FQGNSA. The V end lost 7 bases, the J end lost 0 bases, and 19 bases lay between the germline ends. CDR3 DNA: TGTGCCAGCAATATTATTGGGCGGGGAAGCTCCTACGAGCAGTACTTC. Translating it yields CASNIIGRGSSYEQYF.

A few counts support this clone. This sequence joins TRBV5-1 and TRBJ1-1; D perhaps matches TRBD1 (6 bases). The V end was cut by 5 bases, the J end by 2 bases, with 16 bases between. The CDR3 consists of 15 residues. Germline values: CDR1 SGHRS, CDR2 YFSETQ. The CDR3 reads CASRTPEGDNTEAFF. For the CDR3, the DNA is TGCGCCAGCAGAACCCCTGAGGGGGATAACACTGAAGCTTTCTTT.

This clone was observed once. CDR3 nucleotides: TGTGCCAGCAGTTACTCGGGCGGGGTTTTATACAATGAGCAGTTCTTC. As protein: CASSYSGGVLYNEQFF. The chain employs TRBV6-5 and TRBJ2-1; D might be TRBD2 (6 bases). The CDR3 extends over 16 amino acids. V shed 0 bases and J shed 4 bases, with 13 bases lying between them. The germline CDR1 and CDR2 sequences are MNHEY and SVGAGI.

The rearrangement links TRBV11-2 to TRBJ2-7, with D maybe TRBD2 (5 bases). Germline V gives CDR1 SGHAT, CDR2 FQNNGV. Between the trimmed V and J ends, which lost 5 bases and 3 bases, there was a span of 20 bases. The CDR3 extends over 16 amino acids. CDR3 amino acids: CASSPGFGEGYYEQYF. CDR3 DNA: TGTGCCAGCAGCCCGGGGTTTGGGGAAGGCTACTACGAGCAGTACTTC.

The CDR3 DNA is TGTGCCACCAGTGATAACCTCAGGGGCGGCACCGGGGAGCTGTTTTTT. Amino acids: CATSDNLRGGTGELFF. The V gene is TRBV24-1, the J gene TRBJ2-2; tentative D call: TRBD1 (6 bases). The CDR3 is 16 residues long. Per germline, CDR1 KGHDR and CDR2 SFDVKD. V was clipped by 3 bases and J by 4 bases, with 14 bases between them.

V is TRBV4-3 and J is TRBJ1-1; maybe TRBD1 (6 bases). Germline CDR1 and CDR2: LGHNA and YSLEER. Trimming removed 4 bases from V and 1 base from J, with 22 bases in between. CDR3 length: 18 amino acids. The CDR3 here is CASSLRTGPGHGNTEAFF. CDR3 coding DNA: TGCGCCAGCAGCCTCAGGACGGGACCGGGACACGGGAACACTGAAGCTTTCTTT.

The V and J genes are TRBV27 and TRBJ2-7; TRBD1 matches 7 bases. The length of the CDR3 is 15 residues. V was pared by 6 bases and J by 4 bases, with 12 bases of the junction left unmatched. The germline V gene encodes CDR1 MNHEY and CDR2 SMNVEV (reference sequence). DNA of the CDR3: TGTGCCAGCAGGGGAGAAGGGGGCTTACGGTACGAGCAGTACTTC. Protein sequence: CASRGEGGLRYEQYF.

The chain has TRBV30 and TRBJ2-7; D remains unclear. The CDR3 is 12 residues long. Trimming took off 1 base at V and 1 base at J, with 5 bases between the two ends. CDR1 and CDR2 from the germline V gene are GTSNPN and SVGIG (reference sequence). CDR3 nucleotide sequence: TGTGCCTGGAGTGGTCAGTCCTACGAGCAGTACTTC. Protein: CAWSGQSYEQYF.

J is TRBJ2-1 and V is TRBV19, with 9 positions matching TRBD2. Germline CDR1 reads LNHDA; CDR2 reads SQIVND (reference sequence). The CDR3 is made up of 16 amino acids. The junction had 3 bases not matched to a gene; V was cut back by 1 base and J by 2 bases. The chain's CDR3 is CASSIGGGGAYNEQFF. Here the CDR3 DNA reads TGTGCCAGTAGTATAGGAGGCGGGGGGGCCTACAATGAGCAGTTCTTC.

The chain has TRBV12-5 and TRBJ1-3, with unresolved D. Germline values: CDR1 LGHNT, CDR2 FRNRAP. CDR3 size: 17 residues. V lost 0 bases and J lost 1, with 13 bases in between. Here the CDR3 reads CASGLVVRVGSGNTIYF. The CDR3 DNA reads TGTGCTAGTGGTTTGGTCGTACGGGTTGGGTCTGGAAACACCATATATTTT.

The rearrangement joins TRBV15 to TRBJ2-7, with D maybe TRBD2 (5 bases). V lost 1 base and J lost 2, with 12 bases in between. The CDR3 extends over 15 amino acids. From germline, CDR1 is LNHNV and CDR2 YYDKDF (reference sequence). The CDR3 nucleotides are TGTGCCACCAGCAGAGGACCGGAGGTAGCCTACGAGCAGTACTTC. Protein product: CATSRGPEVAYEQYF. Together with reference TRBV15 and TRBJ2-7, the CDR3 gives the full variable domain: DAMVIQNPRYQVTQFGKPVTLSCSQTLNHNVMYWYQQKSSQAPKLLFHYYDKDFNNEADTPDNFQSRRPNTSFCFLDIRSPGLGDTAMYLCATSRGPEVAYEQYFGPGTRLTVT.

This rearrangement joins TRBV19 to TRBJ2-6; TRBD1 agrees at 8 bases. V was pared by 3 bases and J by 4 bases, with 8 bases of the junction left unmatched. Germline CDR1 LNHDA, CDR2 SQIVND (reference sequence). The CDR3 runs to 17 residues. This chain's CDR3 is CASSIQGAFAGANVLTF. In DNA form, the CDR3 reads TGTGCCAGTAGTATCCAGGGGGCTTTCGCCGGGGCCAACGTCCTGACTTTC. Combining the CDR3 with reference TRBV19 and TRBJ2-6 gives the whole variable domain DGGITQSPKYLFRKEGQNVTLSCEQNLNHDAMYWYRQDPGQGLRLIYYSQIVNDFQKGDIAEGYSVSREKKESFPLTVTSAQKNPTAFYLCASSIQGAFAGANVLTFGAGSRLTVL.

As DNA, the CDR3 is TGTGCCAGCATTGGGCCAGGGCGGCAAGCTTTCTTT. Protein sequence: CASIGPGRQAFF. The rearrangement uses TRBV6-5 and TRBJ1-1; a possible D gene is TRBD1 (5 bases). CDR1 and CDR2 (germline): MNHEY, SVGAGI. Trimming took 7 bases from V and 9 from J, leaving 15 bases between them. The CDR3 runs to 12 residues.